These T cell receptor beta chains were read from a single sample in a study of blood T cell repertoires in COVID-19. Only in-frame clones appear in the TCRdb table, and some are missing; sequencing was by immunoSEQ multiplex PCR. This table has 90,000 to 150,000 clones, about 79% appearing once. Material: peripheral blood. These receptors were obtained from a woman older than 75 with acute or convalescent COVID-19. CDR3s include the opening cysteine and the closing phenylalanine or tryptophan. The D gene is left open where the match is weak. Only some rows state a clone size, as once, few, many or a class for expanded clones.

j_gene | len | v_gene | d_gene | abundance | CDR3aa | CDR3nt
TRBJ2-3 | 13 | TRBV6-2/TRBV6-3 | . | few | CASSTDGPDTQYF | TGTGCCAGCAGTACCGATGGCCCAGATACGCAGTATTTT
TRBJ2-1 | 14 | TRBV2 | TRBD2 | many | CATRLAGGPDEQFF | TGTGCCACCAGACTAGCGGGGGGGCCTGATGAGCAGTTCTTC
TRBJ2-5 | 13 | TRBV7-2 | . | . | CASSFQGHETQYF | TGTGCCAGCAGCTTCCAGGGTCACGAGACCCAGTACTTC
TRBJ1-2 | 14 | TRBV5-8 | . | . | CASSLGIQGIGYTF | TGTGCCAGCAGCTTGGGGATTCAGGGGATAGGCTACACCTTC
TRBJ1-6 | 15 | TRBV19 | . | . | CASSVFRDSNSPLHF | TGTGCCAGTAGTGTCTTCCGAGACAGTAATTCACCCCTCCACTTT
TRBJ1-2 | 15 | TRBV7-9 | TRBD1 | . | CASSIFGQGVDGYTF | TGTGCCAGCAGTATATTCGGTCAGGGGGTTGACGGCTACACCTTC
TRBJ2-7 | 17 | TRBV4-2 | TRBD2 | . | CASSQESLSGRAGEQYF | TGTGCCAGCAGCCAAGAAAGTCTGAGCGGGAGGGCTGGCGAGCAGTACTTC
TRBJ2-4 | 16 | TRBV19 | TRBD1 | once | CASSRGQGTLLNIQYF | TGTGCCAGTAGTAGGGGACAGGGGACACTACTAAACATTCAGTACTTC
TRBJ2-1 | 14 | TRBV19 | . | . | CASSIFGVYNEQFF | TGTGCCAGTAGTATTTTCGGGGTATACAATGAGCAGTTCTTC
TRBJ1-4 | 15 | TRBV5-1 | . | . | CASSDDRTTNEKLFF | TGCGCCAGCAGCGACGACAGAACAACTAATGAAAAACTGTTTTTT
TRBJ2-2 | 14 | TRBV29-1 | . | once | CSVSSSSNTGELFF | TGCAGCGTCAGCTCTAGTTCGAACACCGGGGAGCTGTTTTTT
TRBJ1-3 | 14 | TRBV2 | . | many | CASRPQGPGNTIYF | TGTGCCAGCCGGCCTCAGGGGCCCGGAAACACCATATATTTT
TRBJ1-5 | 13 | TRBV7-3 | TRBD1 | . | CASSLDRDQPQHF | TGTGCCAGCAGCTTGGACAGGGACCAGCCCCAGCATTTT
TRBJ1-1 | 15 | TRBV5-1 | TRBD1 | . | CASSSQGARDTEAFF | TGCGCCAGCAGCTCACAGGGGGCAAGAGACACTGAAGCTTTCTTT
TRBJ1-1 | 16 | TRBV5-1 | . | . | CASSLGREGLNTEAFF | TGCGCCAGCAGCTTGGGCAGGGAAGGACTGAACACTGAAGCTTTCTTT
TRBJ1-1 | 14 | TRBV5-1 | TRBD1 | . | CASSLEESGGLAFF | TGCGCCAGCAGCTTGGAGGAGTCAGGGGGACTAGCTTTCTTT
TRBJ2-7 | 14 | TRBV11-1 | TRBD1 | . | CASSPTGATYEQYF | TGTGCCAGCAGCCCCACAGGGGCCACCTACGAGCAGTACTTC
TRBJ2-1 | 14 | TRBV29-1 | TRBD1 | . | CSANAGGTYNEQFF | TGCAGCGCCAACGCAGGGGGCACCTACAATGAGCAGTTCTTC
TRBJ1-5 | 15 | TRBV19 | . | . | CASSIAQGRRQPQHF | TGTGCCAGTAGTATAGCGCAGGGGCGCAGACAGCCCCAGCATTTT
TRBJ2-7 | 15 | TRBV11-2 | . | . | CASSLGQTGPYEQYF | TGTGCCAGCAGCTTAGGGCAGACAGGCCCTTACGAGCAGTACTTC
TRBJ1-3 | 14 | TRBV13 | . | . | CASSRRDSGNTIYF | TGTGCCAGCAGCAGGAGAGATTCCGGAAACACCATATATTTT
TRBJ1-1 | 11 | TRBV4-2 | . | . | CASSQSSRAFF | TGTGCCAGCAGCCAAAGTAGTAGAGCTTTCTTT
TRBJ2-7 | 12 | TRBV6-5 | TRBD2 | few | CGAGLAGYEQYF | TGTGGAGCAGGACTAGCGGGCTACGAGCAGTACTTC
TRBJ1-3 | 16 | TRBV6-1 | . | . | CASSDREAGQPTTIYF | TGTGCCAGCAGTGACCGCGAGGCAGGGCAGCCTACCACCATATATTTT
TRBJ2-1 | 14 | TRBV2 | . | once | CASSMGLIYNEQFF | TGTGCCAGCAGTATGGGCCTCATATACAATGAGCAGTTCTTC
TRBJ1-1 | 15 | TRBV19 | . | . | CASSSPGQMNTEAFF | TGTGCCAGTAGCTCCCCGGGACAAATGAACACTGAAGCTTTCTTT
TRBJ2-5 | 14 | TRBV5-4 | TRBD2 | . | CASSSQASGETQYF | TGTGCCAGCAGCTCCCAGGCTAGCGGCGAGACCCAGTACTTC
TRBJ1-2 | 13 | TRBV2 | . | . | CASSVGRVDGYTF | TGTGCCAGCAGTGTTGGCAGGGTAGATGGCTACACCTTC
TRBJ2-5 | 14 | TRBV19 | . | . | CASSMRASFETQYF | TGTGCCAGTAGTATGAGGGCTAGTTTTGAGACCCAGTACTTC
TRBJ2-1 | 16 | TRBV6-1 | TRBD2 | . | CASSERKTSVDNEQFF | TGTGCCAGCAGTGAAAGAAAGACTAGCGTAGACAATGAGCAGTTCTTC
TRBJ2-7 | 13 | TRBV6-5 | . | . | CASTQYPGSEQYF | TGTGCCAGCACCCAATATCCGGGGAGCGAGCAGTACTTC
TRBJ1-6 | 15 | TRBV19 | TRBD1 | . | CASSALTGGNSPLHF | TGTGCCAGTAGTGCCTTGACAGGGGGAAATTCACCCCTCCACTTT
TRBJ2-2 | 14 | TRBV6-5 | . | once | CASSYEGTAGELFF | TGTGCCAGCAGTTACGAGGGTACGGCCGGGGAGCTGTTTTTT
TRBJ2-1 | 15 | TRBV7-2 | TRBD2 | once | CASSPTSGSLGEQFF | TGTGCCAGCAGCCCCACTAGCGGGTCTCTTGGTGAGCAGTTCTTC
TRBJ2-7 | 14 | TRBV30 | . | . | CAWSSGVIPYEQYF | TGTGCCTGGAGTTCGGGAGTGATCCCCTACGAGCAGTACTTC
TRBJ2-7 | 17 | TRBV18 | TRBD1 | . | CASSPQGQGRVSYEQYF | TGTGCCAGCTCACCCCAAGGACAGGGAAGGGTGTCCTACGAGCAGTACTTC
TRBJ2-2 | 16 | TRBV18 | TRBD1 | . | CASSPRAGGDTGELFF | TGTGCCAGCTCACCACGGGCAGGGGGCGACACCGGGGAGCTGTTTTTT
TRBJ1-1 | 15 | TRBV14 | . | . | CASSRRRGGHTEAFF | TGTGCCAGCAGCCGGCGCCGAGGAGGTCACACTGAAGCTTTCTTT
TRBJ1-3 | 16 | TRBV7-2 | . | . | CASSPSRGDGGNTIYF | TGTGCCAGCAGCCCTAGTCGGGGGGATGGCGGAAACACCATATATTTT
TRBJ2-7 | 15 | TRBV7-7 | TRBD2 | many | CASSPSGLAGQEQYF | TGTGCTAGCAGCCCCTCGGGACTAGCGGGACAGGAGCAGTACTTC
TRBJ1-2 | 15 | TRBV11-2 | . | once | CASSFHGGGLAGYTF | TGTGCCAGCAGCTTCCACGGGGGGGGGCTAGCTGGCTACACCTTC
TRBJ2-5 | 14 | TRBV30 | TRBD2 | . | CAWSLYSGGETQYF | TGTGCCTGGAGTCTGTATAGCGGGGGGGAGACCCAGTACTTC
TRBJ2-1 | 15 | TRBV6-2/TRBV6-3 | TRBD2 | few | CASSYEAGGYNEQFF | TGTGCCAGCAGTTACGAAGCGGGAGGTTACAATGAGCAGTTCTTC
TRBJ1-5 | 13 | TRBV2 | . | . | CASKRTGNQPQHF | TGTGCCAGCAAACGGACAGGCAATCAGCCCCAGCATTTT
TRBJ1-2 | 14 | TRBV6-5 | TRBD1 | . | CASSYGQENYGYTF | TGTGCCAGCAGTTACGGACAGGAAAACTATGGCTACACCTTC
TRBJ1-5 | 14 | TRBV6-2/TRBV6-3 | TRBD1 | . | CASSRQGRRQPQHF | TGTGCCAGCAGTAGACAGGGACGGCGGCAGCCCCAGCATTTT
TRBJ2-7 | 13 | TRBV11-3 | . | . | CASSFGLSTEQYF | TGTGCCAGCAGCTTTGGCTTAAGTACCGAGCAGTACTTC
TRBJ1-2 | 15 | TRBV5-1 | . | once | CASSWTTGSNYGYTF | TGCGCCAGCAGCTGGACGACAGGCTCTAACTATGGCTACACCTTC
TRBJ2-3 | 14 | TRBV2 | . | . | CASSDRTSTDTQYF | TGTGCCAGCAGTGATCGTACTAGCACAGATACGCAGTATTTT
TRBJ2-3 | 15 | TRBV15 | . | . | CATSTKAGSTDTQYF | TGTGCCACCAGCACCAAGGCGGGGAGCACAGATACGCAGTATTTT
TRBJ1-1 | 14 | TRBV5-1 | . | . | CASSSDSIVTEAFF | TGCGCCAGCAGCTCGGACAGCATAGTTACTGAAGCTTTCTTT
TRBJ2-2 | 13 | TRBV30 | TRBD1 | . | CAWRQGHTGELFF | TGTGCCTGGAGACAGGGGCACACCGGGGAGCTGTTTTTT
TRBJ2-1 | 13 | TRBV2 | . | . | CASSEFLSNEQFF | TGTGCCAGCAGTGAATTTTTATCGAATGAGCAGTTCTTC
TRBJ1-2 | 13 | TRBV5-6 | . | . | CASRLLGRGGYTF | TGTGCCAGCAGGTTACTTGGCAGAGGGGGCTACACCTTC